This TCR beta chain stems from a study of blood T cell repertoires in COVID-19. For the study at large: From T cells, B-cell-depleted T cells, or PBMCs came the material, which was cDNA or gDNA.

The CDR3 consists of 14 residues. The J segment lost 3 bases and the V segment lost 7 bases, leaving 12 bases of the junction unmatched. Germline CDR1 is GTSNPN and CDR2 is SVGIG (reference sequence). In the authors' workflow: Reference gene primer amplification yielded estimated nucleated cell counts. Measured with immunoSEQ multiplex PCR; TCRdb has only the in-frame clones, and not every one. The V and J calls and clone size were taken over from that table, and D and trimming were inferred from the DNA. This table holds just over 650,000 clones, about 90% found once. The source is a woman under 30 with acute or convalescent COVID-19. Sequencing was performed on peripheral blood. The chain links TRBV30 to TRBJ2-7; 7 bases map to TRBD2. The CDR3 spells CASNGGSSFYEQYF. CDR3 in DNA: TGTGCCTCCAACGGGGGGTCCAGCTTCTACGAGCAGTACTTC.